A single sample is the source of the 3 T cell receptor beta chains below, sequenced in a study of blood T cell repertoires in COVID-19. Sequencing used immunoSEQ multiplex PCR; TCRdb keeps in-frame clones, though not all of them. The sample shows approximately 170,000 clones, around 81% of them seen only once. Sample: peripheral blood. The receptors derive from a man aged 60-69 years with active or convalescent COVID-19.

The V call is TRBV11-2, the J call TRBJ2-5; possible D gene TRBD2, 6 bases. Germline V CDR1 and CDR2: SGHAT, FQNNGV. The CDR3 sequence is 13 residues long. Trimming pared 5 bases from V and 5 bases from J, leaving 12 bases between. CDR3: CASSPGRRETQYF. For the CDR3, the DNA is TGTGCCAGCAGCCCAGGGAGGCGGGAGACCCAGTACTTC.

As DNA, the CDR3 is TGTGCCAGCACCGCTGGGGACGGGAGGGGAAATGAGCAGTTCTTC. Amino acid sequence: CASTAGDGRGNEQFF. The chain couples TRBV9 to TRBJ2-1; 8 positions agree with TRBD2. Germline values: CDR1 SGDLS, CDR2 YYNGEE. This CDR3 comprises 15 residues. V lost 6 bases, J lost 7 bases, and 12 bases stayed unmatched.

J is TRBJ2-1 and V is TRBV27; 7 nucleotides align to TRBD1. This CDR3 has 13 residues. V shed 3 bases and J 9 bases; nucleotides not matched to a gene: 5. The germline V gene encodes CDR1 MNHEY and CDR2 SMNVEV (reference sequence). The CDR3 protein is CASSLTTGSEQFF. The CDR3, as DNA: TGTGCCAGCAGTTTGACGACAGGGAGTGAGCAGTTCTTC.